This TCR beta chain derives from a study of sequential checkpoint blockade in melanoma. Study summary: Arm A got nivolumab then ipilimumab; arm B the reverse, 1:1. Both treatment sequences were followed by maintenance nivolumab.

The table came from immunoSEQ multiplex PCR; TCRdb's copy has only in-frame clones and leaves some out. The data contain about 8,400 clones, roughly nine tenths of them singletons. Sample treatment: randomized to nivolumab then ipilimumab (arm A) or the reverse (arm B). Patients had received no earlier DNA-damaging chemotherapy. Sorted cells were live CD3+CD8+, lacking CD19 and CD56, from PBMCs. The CDR3 runs to 15 residues. Per the germline V gene, CDR1 is MDHEN and CDR2 is SYDVKM. The trim removed 4 bases at V and 8 bases at J, leaving 13 bases unmatched. Specimen: CD8+ T cells sorted from blood (inferred from file names), collected from a patient given nivolumab and ipilimumab in sequence. V is TRBV28 and J is TRBJ1-2, with TRBD1 matching over 7 bases. The receptor's source is a human donor with melanoma. CDR3 DNA: TGTGCCAGCAGTTCTTACGCCGACAGGGTGGGGGGCTACACCTTC. Translating it yields CASSSYADRVGGYTF.